This TCR beta chain was sequenced during a study of OX40 agonist ivuxolimab in advanced cancers. V was clipped by 1 base and J by 7 bases, with 11 bases between them. The CDR3 consists of 14 residues. Germline CDR1 is SGHNT and CDR2 is YENEEA. Samples were taken at baseline and on day 1 of cycles 4 and 7. TCRdb's copy holds only in-frame clones and misses some; the assay was immunoSEQ multiplex PCR. The sample has tens of thousands of clones; about 76% are singletons. Here the sequenced sample was CD4+ or CD8+ T cells sorted from blood, taken in a trial of the OX40 agonist ivuxolimab. The source of this sequence is an adult with an advanced solid tumor such as melanoma, head and neck, liver or kidney cancer. J is TRBJ2-1 and V is TRBV11-3; perhaps TRBD2 as D (6 bases). As DNA, the CDR3 is TGTGCCAGCAGCTTAGGGTTGCGGGATAATGAGCAGTTCTTC. Its protein is CASSLGLRDNEQFF.